The 25 T cell receptor beta chains below were found in one sample sequenced in a study of blood T cell repertoires in COVID-19. Data came from immunoSEQ multiplex PCR; TCRdb stores just in-frame clones and leaves some out. The sample consists of approximately 71,000 clones, 86% of them appearing once. Sequencing was performed on peripheral blood. These receptors were collected from a man aged 50-59 years with acute or convalescent COVID-19.

The chain combines TRBV18 with TRBJ1-1; D possibly corresponds to TRBD1 (5 bases). Between the trimmed V and J ends, which lost 5 bases and 0 bases, there was a span of 16 bases. The CDR3 totals 16 residues. The germline CDR1 and CDR2 sequences are KGHSH and LQKENI. Written as DNA, the CDR3 is TGTGCCAGCTCAGCCCGGGGGGGACCCATGAACACTGAAGCTTTCTTT. Translated, it gives CASSARGGPMNTEAFF. Using reference TRBV18 and TRBJ1-1 for the parts outside the CDR3, the full variable domain is NAGVMQNPRHLVRRRGQEARLRCSPMKGHSHVYWYRQLPEEGLKFMVYLQKENIIDESGMPKERFSAEFPKEGPSILRIQQVVRGDSAAYFCASSARGGPMNTEAFFGQGTRLTVV.

The CDR3 coding sequence is TGTGCCAGCAGCCGAGGACAGGGCTCAGGAGGTGACACTGAAGCTTTCTTT. It specifies CASSRGQGSGGDTEAFF. The chain links TRBV6-6 to TRBJ1-1, with 8 bases that match TRBD1. Germline CDR1 reads MNHNY; CDR2 reads SVGAGI (reference sequence). The CDR3 runs to 17 residues. V shed 6 bases, J shed 3 bases, and the junction held 15 bases outside the gene matches.

The rearrangement links TRBV6-5 to TRBJ2-7; 9 positions match TRBD2. J was trimmed by 4 bases and V by 0 bases; bases with no gene match: 7. From germline, CDR1 is MNHEY and CDR2 SVGAGI. This CDR3 has 16 residues. The CDR3 region has the DNA TGTGCCAGCAGTTACTCGAGGCGGGAGGGAACATACGAGCAGTACTTC. It encodes CASSYSRREGTYEQYF.

This chain connects TRBV21-1 to TRBJ1-2; the listed D gene, TRBD1, was not tested against the DNA. TRBV21-1 is recorded as a pseudogene. The CDR3 length is 13 residues. The chain's CDR3 is CASGHDSCYGYTF. CDR3 sequence (DNA): TGTGCCAGCGGACACGACAGTTGCTATGGCTACACCTTC.

The CDR3 reads CASRKTGKETQYF. The CDR3 DNA follows: TGTGCCAGCAGAAAAACAGGGAAAGAGACCCAGTACTTC. The V gene is TRBV2, the J gene TRBJ2-5; tentative D call: TRBD1 (6 bases). Germline CDR1 and CDR2: SNHLY and FYNNEI. The CDR3 has 13 amino acids. The V gene lost 6 bases and the J gene lost 3 bases, with 11 bases spanning the gap.

This clone was seen a few times. V gene TRBV6-6 combines with J gene TRBJ2-1, with D perhaps matching TRBD1 (6 bases). V lost 2 bases and J lost 7, with 18 bases in between. The CDR3 extends over 16 amino acids. The V gene's germline CDR1 is MNHNY and CDR2 SVGAGI (reference sequence). CDR3 nucleotides: TGTGCCAGCAGTTACAAGAATCCGGGACACCTGAATGAGCAGTTCTTC. This gives the protein CASSYKNPGHLNEQFF.

This clone is a singleton in its sample. The rearrangement uses TRBV9 and TRBJ1-6, with D maybe TRBD1 (6 bases). This CDR3 spans 17 amino acids. Germline-derived CDR1 and CDR2 are SGDLS and YYNGEE. Deletions cut 0 bases from V and 14 bases from J, with 24 bases between. The CDR3 spells CASSVDGRGAGQVALHF. Here the CDR3 DNA reads TGTGCCAGCAGCGTAGACGGTCGGGGGGCAGGGCAAGTGGCCCTCCACTTT.

This chain uses TRBV11-1 with TRBJ2-2, with a weak D call TRBD1 (6 bases). The CDR3 sequence is 13 residues long. CDR1 is SGHAT and CDR2 is FQDESV in the germline V gene (reference sequence). The V end was cut by 2 bases, the J end by 6 bases, with 7 bases between. The CDR3 DNA follows: TGTGCCAGCAGCTTAAAGGGGGCCGGGGAGCTGTTTTTT. As protein: CASSLKGAGELFF.

V gene TRBV18 combines with J gene TRBJ1-1, with D perhaps matching TRBD1 (6 bases). V was trimmed by 0 bases and J by 3 bases, leaving 14 bases between them. CDR1 is KGHSH and CDR2 is LQKENI in the germline V gene. The CDR3 totals 16 residues. The CDR3 bases are TGTGCCAGCTCACCACCGGGGGCAGGGGTGGACACTGAAGCTTTCTTT. Translated: CASSPPGAGVDTEAFF.

The chain recombines TRBV6-5 with TRBJ1-5; maybe TRBD1 (6 bases). The CDR3 covers 15 residues. V lost 6 bases and J lost 6, with 18 bases in between. Germline V gene sequence: CDR1 MNHEY, CDR2 SVGAGI. CDR3 protein: CASRQQGSGVQPQHF. The CDR3 DNA follows: TGTGCCAGCAGGCAACAGGGAAGCGGTGTTCAGCCCCAGCATTTT.

This clone was counted once. This rearrangement joins TRBV18 to TRBJ1-4, with D perhaps matching TRBD1 (6 bases). Germline loops: CDR1 KGHSH, CDR2 LQKENI. The CDR3 has 16 residues. Trimming took off 1 base at V and 0 bases at J, with 9 bases between the two ends. The CDR3 loop is CASSPRDMATNEKLFF. In DNA form, the CDR3 reads TGTGCCAGCTCACCACGGGACATGGCAACTAATGAAAAACTGTTTTTT. Complete variable domain (other parts from reference TRBV18 and TRBJ1-4): NAGVMQNPRHLVRRRGQEARLRCSPMKGHSHVYWYRQLPEEGLKFMVYLQKENIIDESGMPKERFSAEFPKEGPSILRIQQVVRGDSAAYFCASSPRDMATNEKLFFGSGTQLSVL.

The V gene is TRBV5-1, the J gene TRBJ1-2; D unclear. The germline V and J ends were trimmed by 1 base and 3 bases, with 16 bases remaining between them. Germline CDR1 is SGHRS and CDR2 is YFSETQ. The CDR3 totals 16 residues. The CDR3 bases are TGCGCCAGCAGCTTGTCCTTTGCAGGTCCGGACTATGGCTACACCTTC. Translated, it gives CASSLSFAGPDYGYTF.

A word on this clone: The sample carries other DNA sequences with the same CDR3. V gene TRBV18 combines with J gene TRBJ1-5; tentative D call: TRBD1 (6 bases). Germline-derived CDR1 and CDR2 are KGHSH and LQKENI. Trimming removed 6 bases at V and 0 bases at J, with 6 bases between. The CDR3 is 13 residues long. The CDR3 sequence is CASSDSSNQPQHF. DNA of the CDR3: TGTGCCAGCTCGGACAGTAGCAATCAGCCCCAGCATTTT.

This clone has more than one count but fewer than ten. V is TRBV10-1 and J is TRBJ2-7; the D gene is possibly TRBD2 (6 bases). Trimming pared 5 bases from V and 4 bases from J, leaving 15 bases between. CDR1 is WNHNN and CDR2 is SYGVQD in the germline V gene (reference sequence). The CDR3 is made up of 14 amino acids. This CDR3 reads CASSSAGKRYEQYF. Here the CDR3 DNA reads TGCGCCAGCAGTTCGGCGGGGAAGAGATACGAGCAGTACTTC.

The rearrangement links TRBV21-1 to TRBJ2-3; the table's D call of TRBD2 was not tested on the DNA. TRBV21-1 is a pseudogene locus. The CDR3 extends over 12 amino acids. As DNA, the CDR3 is TGTGCCACCACCAACTATATGGTCACGCAGTATTTT. It encodes CATTNYMVTQYF.

The rearrangement joins TRBV3-1 (or the pseudogene TRBV3-2) to TRBJ2-1; D might be TRBD2 (6 bases). V lost 0 bases to trimming and J lost 6 bases, with 6 bases between them. This CDR3 has 13 amino acids. Germline loops: CDR1 LGHDT, CDR2 YNNKEL (reference sequence). The CDR3 protein is CASSQEGGNEQFF. In nucleotides, the CDR3 is TGTGCCAGCAGCCAAGAGGGGGGCAATGAGCAGTTCTTC.

The chain employs TRBV5-1 and TRBJ1-1, with D uncertain. The germline V and J ends were trimmed by 7 bases and 1 base, with 14 bases remaining between them. Germline V gene lookup returns CDR1 SGHRS and CDR2 YFSETQ. The CDR3 has 14 amino acids. The CDR3 nucleotides are TGCGCCAGCTCTCTCGCAGGAGGGAACACTGAAGCTTTCTTT. Encoded protein: CASSLAGGNTEAFF.

This clone was seen only once. The J gene is TRBJ1-5, the V gene TRBV30; D might be TRBD1 (5 bases). Trimming left V 3 bases short and J 2 bases short, with 14 bases between. Germline assignment: CDR1 GTSNPN and CDR2 SVGIG (reference sequence). The CDR3 loop spans 15 amino acids. CDR3 amino acids: CAWSVGLGGNQPQHF. The CDR3 bases are TGTGCCTGGAGCGTGGGACTGGGGGGCAATCAGCCCCAGCATTTT. Variable domain in full (rest from reference TRBV30 and TRBJ1-5): SQTIHQWPATLVQPVGSPLSLECTVEGTSNPNLYWYRQAAGRGLQLLFYSVGIGQISSEVPQNLSASRPQDRQFILSSKKLLLSDSGFYLCAWSVGLGGNQPQHFGDGTRLSIL.

This chain links TRBV27 with TRBJ2-7; D possibly corresponds to TRBD1 (6 bases). The V gene's germline CDR1 is MNHEY and CDR2 SMNVEV (reference sequence). Trimming pared 1 base from V and 5 bases from J, leaving 9 bases between. The CDR3 is 13 residues long. CDR3 loop: CASSLFPGDEQYF. The CDR3 nucleotides are TGTGCCAGCAGTTTATTCCCAGGGGACGAGCAGTACTTC.

This CDR3 is CASRLEGNRDRQPQHF. CDR3 sequence (DNA): TGTGCAAGTCGCTTAGAAGGTAACAGGGACAGGCAGCCCCAGCATTTT. V and J are TRBV12-2 and TRBJ1-5; TRBD1 is taken as the D call from the table, unchecked against the DNA. TRBV12-2 is deemed a pseudogene. This CDR3 region has 16 residues.

The chain links TRBV13 to TRBJ1-1; D may be TRBD1 (6 bases). The CDR3 totals 13 residues. Per the germline V gene, CDR1 is PRHDT and CDR2 is FYEKMQ (reference sequence). V dropped 4 bases and J dropped 1 base, with 7 bases sitting between them. CDR3 protein: CASSWTANTEAFF. The CDR3 nucleotides are TGTGCCAGCAGCTGGACAGCGAACACTGAAGCTTTCTTT. Filled out from reference TRBV13 and TRBJ1-1, the complete variable domain reads AAGVIQSPRHLIKEKRETATLKCYPIPRHDTVYWYQQGPGQDPQFLISFYEKMQSDKGSIPDRFSAQQFSDYHSELNMSSLELGDSALYFCASSWTANTEAFFGQGTRLTVV.

The V and J genes are TRBV6-4 and TRBJ2-1; 10 bases are a match to TRBD2. The CDR3 is 14 amino acids. The junction had 6 bases not matched to a gene; V was cut back by 4 bases and J by 9 bases. Germline V CDR1 and CDR2: MRHNA, SNTAGT. Here the CDR3 reads CASSVSAGGFEQFF. The CDR3 DNA reads as TGTGCCAGCAGTGTTTCAGCGGGAGGGTTTGAGCAGTTCTTC.

The chain has TRBV6-4 and TRBJ1-2; possible D gene TRBD1, 5 bases. From germline, CDR1 is MRHNA and CDR2 SNTAGT. V gave up 5 bases and J gave up 6 bases, with 13 bases separating them. CDR3 length: 13 amino acids. The CDR3 here is CASSPRGHDGYTF. The DNA of the CDR3 is TGTGCCAGCAGTCCTAGAGGACATGATGGCTACACCTTC.

The V gene is TRBV7-9, the J gene TRBJ2-2; 7 bases line up with TRBD1. The CDR3 is made up of 15 amino acids. CDR1 is SEHNR, CDR2 FQNEAQ, per germline (reference sequence). The ends lost 1 base at V and 2 bases at J; junction bases unmatched: 1. The CDR3 DNA reads TGTGCCAGCAGCTTAGAGGGGGCCAACACCGGGGAGCTGTTTTTT. It specifies CASSLEGANTGELFF.

This clone has just one count. The rearrangement joins TRBV27 to TRBJ1-2; 7 bases are shared with TRBD1. The J segment lost 4 bases and the V segment lost 3 bases, leaving 8 bases of the junction unmatched. CDR1 MNHEY and CDR2 SMNVEV come from the germline V gene (reference sequence). CDR3 length equals 15 residues. CDR3 sequence: CASSFERQGVYGYTF. CDR3 DNA sequence: TGTGCCAGCAGTTTTGAGAGACAGGGAGTCTATGGCTACACCTTC.